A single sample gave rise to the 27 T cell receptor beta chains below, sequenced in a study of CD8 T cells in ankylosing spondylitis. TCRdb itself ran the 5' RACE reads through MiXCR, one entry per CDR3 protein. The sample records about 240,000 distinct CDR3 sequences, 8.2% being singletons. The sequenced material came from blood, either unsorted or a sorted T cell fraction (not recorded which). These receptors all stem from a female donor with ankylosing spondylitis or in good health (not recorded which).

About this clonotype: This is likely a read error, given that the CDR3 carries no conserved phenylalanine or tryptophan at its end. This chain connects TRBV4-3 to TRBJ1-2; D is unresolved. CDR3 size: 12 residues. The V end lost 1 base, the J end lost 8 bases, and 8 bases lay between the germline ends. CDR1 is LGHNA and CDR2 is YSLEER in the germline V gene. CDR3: CASSQGPYGYTL. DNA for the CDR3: TGCGCCAGCAGCCAAGGACCCTACGGCTACACCCTC.

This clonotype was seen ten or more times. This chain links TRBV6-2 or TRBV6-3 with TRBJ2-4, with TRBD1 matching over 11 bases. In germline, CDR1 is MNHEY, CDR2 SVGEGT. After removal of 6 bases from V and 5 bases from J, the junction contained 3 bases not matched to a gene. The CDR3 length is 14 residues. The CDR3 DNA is TGTGCCAGCAGCAAGGACAGGGGGCAAAACATTCAGTACTTC. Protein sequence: CASSKDRGQNIQYF.

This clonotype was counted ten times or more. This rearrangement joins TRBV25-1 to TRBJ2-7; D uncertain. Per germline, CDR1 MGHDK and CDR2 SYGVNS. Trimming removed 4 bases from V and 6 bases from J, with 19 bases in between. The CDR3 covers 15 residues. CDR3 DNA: TGTGCCAGCAGTGGCTCTGCTTGGGGTTTCGGCGAGCAGTACTTC. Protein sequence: CASSGSAWGFGEQYF.

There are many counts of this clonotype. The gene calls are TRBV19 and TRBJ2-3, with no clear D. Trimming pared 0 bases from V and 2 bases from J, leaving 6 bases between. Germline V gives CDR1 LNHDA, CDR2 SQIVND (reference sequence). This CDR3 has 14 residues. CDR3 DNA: TGTGCCAGTAGTATAGATCGGAACACAGATACGCAGTATTTT. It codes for CASSIDRNTDTQYF.

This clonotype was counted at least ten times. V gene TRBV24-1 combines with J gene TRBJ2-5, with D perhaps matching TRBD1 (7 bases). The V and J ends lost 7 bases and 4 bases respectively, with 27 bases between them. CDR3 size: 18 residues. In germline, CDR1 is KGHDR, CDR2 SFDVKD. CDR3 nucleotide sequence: TGTGCCACCAGCAATGGAGGGACAGTTCCATTGAAGTTAGAGACCCAGTACTTC. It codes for CATSNGGTVPLKLETQYF.

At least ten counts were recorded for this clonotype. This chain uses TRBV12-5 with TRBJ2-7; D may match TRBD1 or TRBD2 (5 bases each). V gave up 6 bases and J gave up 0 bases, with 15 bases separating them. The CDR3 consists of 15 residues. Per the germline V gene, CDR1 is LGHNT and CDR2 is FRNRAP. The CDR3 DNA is TGTGCTAGTGGACGGTCCGGGACCTCCTCCTACGAGCAGTACTTC. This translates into CASGRSGTSSYEQYF. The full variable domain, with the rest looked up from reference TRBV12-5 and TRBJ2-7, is DARVTQTPRHKVTEMGQEVTMRCQPILGHNTVFWYRQTMMQGLELLAYFRNRAPLDDSGMPKDRFSAEMPDATLATLKIQPSEPRDSAVYFCASGRSGTSSYEQYFGPGTRLTVT.

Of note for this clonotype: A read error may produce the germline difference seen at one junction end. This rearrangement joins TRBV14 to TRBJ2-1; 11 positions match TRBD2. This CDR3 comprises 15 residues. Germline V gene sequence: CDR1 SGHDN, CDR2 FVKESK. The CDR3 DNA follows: TGTGCCAGCAACCAAGTAGCGGGAGGGTACAATGAGCAGTTCTTC. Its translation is CASNQVAGGYNEQFF.

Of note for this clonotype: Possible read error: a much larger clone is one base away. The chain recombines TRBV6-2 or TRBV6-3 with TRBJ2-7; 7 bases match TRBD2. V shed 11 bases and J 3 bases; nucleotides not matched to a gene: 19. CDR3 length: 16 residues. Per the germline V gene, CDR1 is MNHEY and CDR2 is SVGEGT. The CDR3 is CAGNGPGGEQIYEQYF. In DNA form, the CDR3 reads TGTGCCGGCAACGGCCCTGGGGGGGAGCAAATCTACGAGCAGTACTTC.

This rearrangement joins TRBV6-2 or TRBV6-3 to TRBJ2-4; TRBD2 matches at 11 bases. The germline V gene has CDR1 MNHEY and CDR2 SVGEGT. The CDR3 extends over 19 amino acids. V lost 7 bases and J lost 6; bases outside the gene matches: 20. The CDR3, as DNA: TGTGCCAGCACTAACCTCGGACTAGCGGGCGGAGTTTCATTAAACATTCAGTACTTC. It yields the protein CASTNLGLAGGVSLNIQYF.

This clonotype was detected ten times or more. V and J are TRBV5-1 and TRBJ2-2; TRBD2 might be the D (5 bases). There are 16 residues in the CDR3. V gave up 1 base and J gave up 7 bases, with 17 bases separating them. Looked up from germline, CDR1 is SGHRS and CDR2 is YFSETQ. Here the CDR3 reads CASSLRTPEKRGELFF. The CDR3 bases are TGCGCCAGCAGCTTGCGGACTCCCGAGAAACGCGGGGAGCTGTTTTTT.

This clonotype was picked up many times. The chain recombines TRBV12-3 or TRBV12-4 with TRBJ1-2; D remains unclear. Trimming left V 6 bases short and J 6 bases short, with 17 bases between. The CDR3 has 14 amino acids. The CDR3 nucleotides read TGTGCCAGCAGCCCCCCTGAACTTGGGGATGGCTACACCTTC. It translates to CASSPPELGDGYTF.

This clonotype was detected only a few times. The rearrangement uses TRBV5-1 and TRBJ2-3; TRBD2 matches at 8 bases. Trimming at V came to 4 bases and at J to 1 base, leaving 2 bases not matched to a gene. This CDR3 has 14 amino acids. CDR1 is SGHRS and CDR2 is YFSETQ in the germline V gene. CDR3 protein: CASSATSGTDTQYF. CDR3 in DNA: TGCGCCAGCAGCGCGACTAGCGGCACAGATACGCAGTATTTT.

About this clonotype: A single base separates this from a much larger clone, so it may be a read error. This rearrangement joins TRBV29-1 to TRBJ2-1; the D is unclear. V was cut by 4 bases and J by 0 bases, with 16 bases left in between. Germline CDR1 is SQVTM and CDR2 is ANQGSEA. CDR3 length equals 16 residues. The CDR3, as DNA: TGCAGCGTTGGTTTTGACCTCTTCGGCTCCTACAATGAGCAGTTCTTC. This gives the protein CSVGFDLFGSYNEQFF.

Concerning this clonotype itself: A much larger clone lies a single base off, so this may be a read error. Here the CDR3 DNA reads TGTGCCAGCAGAAGACAGGGTTACTCTGGGGCCAACGTCCCGACTTTC. Residues: CASRRQGYSGANVPTF. This chain connects TRBV12-3 or TRBV12-4 to TRBJ2-6, with 7 nucleotides matching TRBD1. This CDR3 is 16 amino acids long.

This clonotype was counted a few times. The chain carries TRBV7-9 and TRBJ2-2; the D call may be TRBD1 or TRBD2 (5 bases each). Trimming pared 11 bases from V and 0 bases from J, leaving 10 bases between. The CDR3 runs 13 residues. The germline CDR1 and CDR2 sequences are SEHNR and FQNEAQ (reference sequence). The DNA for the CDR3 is TGTGCCGGGGACCGTACGAACACCGGGGAGCTGTTTTTT. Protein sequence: CAGDRTNTGELFF. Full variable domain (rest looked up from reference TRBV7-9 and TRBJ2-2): DTGVSQNPRHKITKRGQNVTFRCDPISEHNRLYWYRQTLGQGPEFLTYFQNEAQLEKSRLLSDRFSAERPKGSFSTLEIQRTEQGDSAMYLCAGDRTNTGELFFGEGSRLTVL.

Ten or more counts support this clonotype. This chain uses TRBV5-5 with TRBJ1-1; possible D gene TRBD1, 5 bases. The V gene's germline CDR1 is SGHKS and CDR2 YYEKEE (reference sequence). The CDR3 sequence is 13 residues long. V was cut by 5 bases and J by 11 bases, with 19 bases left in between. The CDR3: CASSFGPAGTAFF. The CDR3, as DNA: TGTGCCAGCAGTTTCGGACCGGCTGGGACCGCTTTCTTT. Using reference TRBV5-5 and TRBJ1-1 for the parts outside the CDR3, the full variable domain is DAGVTQSPTHLIKTRGQQVTLRCSPISGHKSVSWYQQVLGQGPQFIFQYYEKEERGRGNFPDRFSARQFPNYSSELNVNALLLGDSALYLCASSFGPAGTAFFGQGTRLTVV.

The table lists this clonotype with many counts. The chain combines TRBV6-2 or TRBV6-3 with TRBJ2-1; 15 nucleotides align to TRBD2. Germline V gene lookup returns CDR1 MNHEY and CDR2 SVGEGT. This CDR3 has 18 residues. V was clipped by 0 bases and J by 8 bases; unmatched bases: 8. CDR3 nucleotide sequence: TGTGCCAGCAGTTACTCGGGGACTAGCGGGAGGAGGGTCGATGAGCAGTTCTTC. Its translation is CASSYSGTSGRRVDEQFF.

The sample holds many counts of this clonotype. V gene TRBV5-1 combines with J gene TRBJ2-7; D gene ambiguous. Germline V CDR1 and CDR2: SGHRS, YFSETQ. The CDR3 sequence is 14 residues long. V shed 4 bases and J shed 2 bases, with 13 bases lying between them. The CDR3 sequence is CASSGALSTYEQYF. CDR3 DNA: TGCGCCAGCAGCGGCGCGCTGTCAACCTACGAGCAGTACTTC.

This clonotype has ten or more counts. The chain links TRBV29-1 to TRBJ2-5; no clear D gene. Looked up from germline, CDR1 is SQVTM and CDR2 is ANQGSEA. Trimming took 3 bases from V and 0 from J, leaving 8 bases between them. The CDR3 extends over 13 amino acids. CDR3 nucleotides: TGCAGCGTTGAGTCCCGGGACCAAGAGACCCAGTACTTC. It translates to CSVESRDQETQYF.

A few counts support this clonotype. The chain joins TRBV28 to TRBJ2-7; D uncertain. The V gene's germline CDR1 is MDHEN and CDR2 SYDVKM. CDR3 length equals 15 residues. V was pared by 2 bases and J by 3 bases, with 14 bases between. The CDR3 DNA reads TGTGCCAGCAGTTTAGCTGCCGCTGGGCTCTACGAGCAGTACTTC. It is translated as CASSLAAAGLYEQYF.

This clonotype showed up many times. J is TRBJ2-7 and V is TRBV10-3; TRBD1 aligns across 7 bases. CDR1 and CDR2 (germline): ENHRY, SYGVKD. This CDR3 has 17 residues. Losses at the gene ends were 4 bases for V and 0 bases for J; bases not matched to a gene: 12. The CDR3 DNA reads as TGTGCCATCAGTGGGGGGAAAAGGGGGCCCCACTCCTACGAGCAGTACTTC. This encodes CAISGGKRGPHSYEQYF.

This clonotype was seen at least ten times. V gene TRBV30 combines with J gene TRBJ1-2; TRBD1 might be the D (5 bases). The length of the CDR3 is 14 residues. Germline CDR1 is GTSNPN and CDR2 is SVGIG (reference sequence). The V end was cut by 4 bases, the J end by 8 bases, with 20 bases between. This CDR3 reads CAWIKGTDGGGYTF. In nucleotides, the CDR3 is TGTGCCTGGATAAAAGGAACCGATGGGGGGGGCTACACCTTC.

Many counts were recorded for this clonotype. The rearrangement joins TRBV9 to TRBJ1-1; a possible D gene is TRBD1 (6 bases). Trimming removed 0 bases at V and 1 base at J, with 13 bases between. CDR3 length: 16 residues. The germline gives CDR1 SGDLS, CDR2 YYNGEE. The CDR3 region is CASSVGGHLTNTEAFF. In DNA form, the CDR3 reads TGTGCCAGCAGCGTAGGGGGACACCTTACGAACACTGAAGCTTTCTTT.

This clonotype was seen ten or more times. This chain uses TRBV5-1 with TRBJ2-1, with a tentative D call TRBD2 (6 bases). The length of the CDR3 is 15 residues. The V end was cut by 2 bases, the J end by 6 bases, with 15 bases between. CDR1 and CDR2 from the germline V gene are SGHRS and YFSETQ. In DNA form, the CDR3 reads TGCGCCAGCAGCTTCACGACTAGGGGAGGCAATGAGCAGTTCTTC. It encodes CASSFTTRGGNEQFF.

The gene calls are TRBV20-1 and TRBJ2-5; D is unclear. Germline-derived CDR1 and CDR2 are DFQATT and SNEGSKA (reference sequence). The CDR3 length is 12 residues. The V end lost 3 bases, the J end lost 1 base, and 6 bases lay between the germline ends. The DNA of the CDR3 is TGCAGTGCTAGCAGGTTCCAAGAGACCCAGTACTTC. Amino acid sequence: CSASRFQETQYF.

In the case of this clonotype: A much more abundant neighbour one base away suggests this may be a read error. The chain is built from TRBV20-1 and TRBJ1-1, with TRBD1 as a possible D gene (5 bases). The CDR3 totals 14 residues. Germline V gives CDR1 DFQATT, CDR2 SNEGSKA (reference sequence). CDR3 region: CCALNRRANTEAFF. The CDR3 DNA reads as TGCTGTGCTCTGAACAGGAGGGCGAACACTGAAGCTTTCTTT.

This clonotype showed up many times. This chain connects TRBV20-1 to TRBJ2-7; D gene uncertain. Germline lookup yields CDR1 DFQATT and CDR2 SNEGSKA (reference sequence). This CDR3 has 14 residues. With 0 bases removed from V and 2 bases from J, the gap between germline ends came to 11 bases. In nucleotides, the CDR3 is TGCAGTGCTAGAGATCCGGTCATTCCCTACGAGCAGTACTTC. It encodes CSARDPVIPYEQYF.